This T cell receptor beta chain stems from a study of graft-versus-host responses after intestinal transplantation. Background on the study: Tacrolimus plus steroids were given to all recipients for about 3 years, preceded by anti-thymocyte globulin induction.

With respect to this clone: Its antigen is still unknown.

Generated by immunoSEQ multiplex PCR, the TCRdb table keeps only in-frame clones and is missing some. This table has about 92,000 clones, about 93% appearing once. The CDR3 spans 14 residues. Germline V gene lookup returns CDR1 MNHEY and CDR2 SVGAGI. The trim removed 5 bases at V and 10 bases at J, leaving 6 bases unmatched. Whole-study results and caveats: The study associated peak circulating GvH clone levels with early post-transplant HvG declines. There were GvH clones found in recipient marrow, and some of them appeared first in ileum or blood.

This clonotype was sampled from a human donor who received an intestinal transplant. The sequencing used unstimulated CD8+ T cells sorted from spleen or lymph node cells, collected before intestinal transplant. The chain has TRBV6-5 and TRBJ1-6; 9 nucleotides align to TRBD1. DNA for the CDR3: TGTGCCAGCAGTCCGGACAGGGGAGGCTCACCCCTCCACTTT. Its translation is CASSPDRGGSPLHF.